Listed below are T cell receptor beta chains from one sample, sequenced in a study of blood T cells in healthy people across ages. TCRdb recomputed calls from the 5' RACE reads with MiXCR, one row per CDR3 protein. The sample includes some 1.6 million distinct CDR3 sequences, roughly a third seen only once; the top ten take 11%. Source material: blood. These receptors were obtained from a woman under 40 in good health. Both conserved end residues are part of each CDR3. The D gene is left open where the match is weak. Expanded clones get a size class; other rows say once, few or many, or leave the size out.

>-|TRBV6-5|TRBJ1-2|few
CASSETHSYGYTF
TGTGCCAGCAGTGAAACTCACAGCTATGGCTACACCTTC
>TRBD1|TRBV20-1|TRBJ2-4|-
CSATWDRGPLAKNIQYF
TGCAGTGCTACATGGGACAGGGGCCCTTTAGCCAAAAACATTCAGTACTTC
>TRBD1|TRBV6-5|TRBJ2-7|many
CATSRGHEQYF
TGTGCCACCTCAAGGGGGCACGAGCAGTACTTC
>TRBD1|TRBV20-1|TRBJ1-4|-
CSGQSGGANEKLFF
TGCAGTGGCCAGTCAGGGGGGGCTAATGAAAAACTGTTTTTT
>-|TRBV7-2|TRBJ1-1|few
CASSNRAANTEAFF
TGTGCCAGCAGCAACAGAGCGGCGAACACTGAAGCTTTCTTT
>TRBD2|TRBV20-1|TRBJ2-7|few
CSVRLAGVSYEQYF
TGCAGTGTTAGACTAGCGGGAGTGTCCTACGAGCAGTACTTC
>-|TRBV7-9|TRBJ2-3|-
CASSPPNRVKFTDTQYF
TGTGCCAGCAGTCCGCCGAACAGAGTGAAATTCACAGATACGCAGTATTTT
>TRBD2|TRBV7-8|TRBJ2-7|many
CASSLLGLATYEQYF
TGTGCCAGCAGCTTACTAGGACTAGCAACCTACGAGCAGTACTTC
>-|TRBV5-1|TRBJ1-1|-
CASSLGDGPTEAFF
TGCGCCAGCAGCTTGGGTGATGGGCCCACTGAAGCTTTCTTT
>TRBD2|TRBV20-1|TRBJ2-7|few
CSAPLAGVSEQYF
TGCAGTGCACCACTAGCGGGAGTTAGCGAGCAGTACTTC
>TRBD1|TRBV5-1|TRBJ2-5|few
CASSLTGAAETQYF
TGCGCCAGCAGCTTGACAGGGGCTGCGGAGACCCAGTACTTC
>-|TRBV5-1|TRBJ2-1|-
CASSWEQVAYNEQFF
TGCGCCAGCAGCTGGGAACAGGTAGCCTACAATGAGCAGTTCTTC
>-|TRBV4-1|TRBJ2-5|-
CASSQDRGTDSWMGQETQYF
TGCGCCAGCAGCCAAGATAGGGGGACGGACTCCTGGATGGGGCAAGAGACCCAGTACTTC
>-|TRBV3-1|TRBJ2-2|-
CASSQDPSRDYTGELFF
TGTGCCAGCAGCCAAGATCCTTCGCGAGATTACACCGGGGAGCTGTTTTTT
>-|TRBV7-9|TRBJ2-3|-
CASSFAQDTQYF
TGTGCCAGCAGCTTCGCCCAAGATACGCAGTATTTT
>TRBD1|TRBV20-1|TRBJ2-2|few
CSARGPGTGDTGELFF
TGCAGTGCTAGAGGACCCGGGACAGGGGATACCGGGGAGCTGTTTTTT
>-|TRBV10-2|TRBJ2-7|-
CASSESATEQYF
TGCGCCAGCAGTGAATCGGCCACCGAGCAGTACTTC
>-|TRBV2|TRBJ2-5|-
CASSTEYQETQYF
TGTGCCAGCAGTACAGAGTACCAAGAGACCCAGTACTTC
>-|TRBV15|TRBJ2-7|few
CATSRPRGPKRKQYF
TGTGCCACCAGCAGGCCCCGGGGACCAAAACGTAAGCAGTACTTC
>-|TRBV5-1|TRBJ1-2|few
CASSSGPLYGYTF
TGCGCCAGCAGCTCCGGGCCTCTCTATGGCTACACCTTC
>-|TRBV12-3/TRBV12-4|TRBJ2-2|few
CASRTNTGELFF
TGTGCCAGCAGAACAAACACCGGGGAGCTGTTTTTT
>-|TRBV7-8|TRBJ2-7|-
CASSQPRGFSYEQYF
TGTGCCAGCAGCCAACCGCGGGGTTTCTCCTACGAGCAGTACTTC
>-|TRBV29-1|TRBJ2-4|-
CSTPGRLSQYF
TGCAGCACCCCGGGCCGGTTGAGCCAGTACTTC
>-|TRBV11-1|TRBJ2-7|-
CASSWAAEYEQYF
TGTGCCAGCAGCTGGGCAGCAGAGTACGAGCAGTACTTC
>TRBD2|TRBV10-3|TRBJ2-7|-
CASSGLAGGGSYEQYF
TGTGCCTCATCGGGACTAGCGGGAGGGGGATCCTACGAGCAGTACTTC
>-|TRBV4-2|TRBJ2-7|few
CASSPADEQYF
TGTGCCAGCAGTCCAGCAGACGAGCAGTACTTC
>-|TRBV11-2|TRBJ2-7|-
CASNGDSLSYEQYF
TGTGCCAGCAACGGTGACTCCCTCTCCTACGAGCAGTACTTC
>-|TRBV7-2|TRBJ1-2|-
CASRLAQQGGYTF
TGTGCCAGCAGGCTTGCCCAGCAAGGGGGCTACACCTTC
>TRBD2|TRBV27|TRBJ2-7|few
CASGSAAGAYEQYF
TGTGCCAGCGGGTCCGCCGCGGGGGCCTACGAGCAGTACTTC
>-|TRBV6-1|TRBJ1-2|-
CASTAVVGNYGYTF
TGTGCCAGCACCGCCGTGGTGGGAAACTATGGCTACACCTTC
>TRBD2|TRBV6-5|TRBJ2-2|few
CASSYVSGANTGELFF
TGTGCCAGCAGTTACGTAAGCGGGGCCAACACCGGGGAGCTGTTTTTT
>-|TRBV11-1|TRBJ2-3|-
CASEGETDTQYF
TGTGCCAGTGAAGGGGAGACAGATACGCAGTATTTT
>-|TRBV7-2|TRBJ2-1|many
CASSLGGISYNEQFF
TGTGCCAGCAGCTTAGGAGGGATCTCCTACAATGAGCAGTTCTTC
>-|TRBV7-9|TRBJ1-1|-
CASSGRQAKAFF
TGTGCCAGCAGCGGTCGACAGGCCAAGGCTTTCTTT
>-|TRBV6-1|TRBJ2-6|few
CASSEAFFRGTGANVLTF
TGTGCCAGCAGTGAAGCCTTCTTCAGAGGCACTGGGGCCAACGTCCTGACTTTC